Below, 20 T cell receptor beta chains from the same sample are listed, as sequenced in a study of shared clonotypes between healthy human individuals. This table comes from immunoSEQ multiplex PCR, and its TCRdb copy is limited to in-frame clones, with some not included. The sample holds approximately 980,000 clones, about three quarters seen once. Sequencing was done on a sample of memory CD4+ T cells sorted from blood. Documented subset: CD45RA-negative fraction. The receptors were sampled from a man aged 18 to 30 in good health.

This clone showed up just once. The V call is TRBV5-1, the J call TRBJ2-3, with D possibly TRBD1 on 6 matching bases. Trimming left V 4 bases short and J 2 bases short, with 11 bases between. CDR3 length equals 14 residues. Germline values: CDR1 SGHRS, CDR2 YFSETQ. The CDR3 protein is CASSLGQTTDTQYF. CDR3 sequence (DNA): TGCGCCAGCAGCCTTGGACAGACCACAGATACGCAGTATTTT.

Comments on this clone: Distinct nucleotide sequences in the sample also encode this CDR3. V gene TRBV30 combines with J gene TRBJ2-7; 8 positions match TRBD1. CDR1 is GTSNPN, CDR2 SVGIG, per germline (reference sequence). The V segment lost 1 base and the J segment 0 bases; nucleotides outside the gene matches: 2. The CDR3 is 14 residues long. The DNA for the CDR3 is TGTGCCTGGAGTGCCGGGACAGGCTCCTACGAGCAGTACTTC. It codes for CAWSAGTGSYEQYF.

The chain recombines TRBV19 with TRBJ1-6; no firm D call. Germline V gene lookup returns CDR1 LNHDA and CDR2 SQIVND (reference sequence). V lost 5 bases, J lost 6 bases, and 8 bases lay in between. The CDR3 spans 13 residues. The DNA of the CDR3 is TGTGCCAGTAGTGTCGGTACTAATTCACCCCTCCACTTT. This codes for CASSVGTNSPLHF.

This chain links TRBV2 with TRBJ1-3; D is unresolved. The germline V and J ends were trimmed by 4 bases and 0 bases, with 13 bases remaining between them. Germline V gene lookup returns CDR1 SNHLY and CDR2 FYNNEI. The CDR3 sequence is 16 residues long. The DNA for the CDR3 is TGTGCCAGCAGTGGGGAGGACGGCTACTCTGGAAACACCATATATTTT. It is translated as CASSGEDGYSGNTIYF.

The chain couples TRBV11-2 to TRBJ1-1, with D tentatively TRBD1 (6 bases). Trimming pared 5 bases from V and 5 bases from J, leaving 15 bases between. Germline V gene sequence: CDR1 SGHAT, CDR2 FQNNGV. The CDR3 has 14 residues. The CDR3 here is CASSAGVSGTEAFF. The CDR3 DNA reads TGTGCCAGCAGCGCAGGGGTATCGGGGACTGAAGCTTTCTTT.

The rearrangement joins TRBV5-4 to TRBJ2-4; 9 bases fit TRBD1. V lost 3 bases, J lost 8 bases, and 9 bases stayed unmatched. The CDR3 sequence is 15 residues long. Germline CDR1 is SGHNT and CDR2 is YYREEE (reference sequence). Here the CDR3 DNA reads TGTGCCAGCAGCTCCGACAGGGGGGTCGTAGACATTCAGTACTTC. This translates into CASSSDRGVVDIQYF.

J is TRBJ2-1 and V is TRBV7-8; 11 bases align to TRBD2. Germline V gene lookup returns CDR1 SGHVS and CDR2 FQNEAQ. This CDR3 is built from 17 residues. With 5 bases clipped from V and 5 bases from J, the junction kept 11 bases outside the gene matches. As DNA, the CDR3 is TGTGCCAGCAGCCCCACATTGGTGACTAGCGGGAACAATGAGCAGTTCTTC. This translates into CASSPTLVTSGNNEQFF.

In its sample, this clone was seen a few times. This chain connects TRBV2 to TRBJ2-1; D gene unclear. CDR3 size: 14 residues. Trimming shortened V by 0 bases and J by 10 bases, and 13 bases separated the two germline ends. Germline V gives CDR1 SNHLY, CDR2 FYNNEI. The CDR3: CASSEAVAPREQFF. DNA of the CDR3: TGTGCCAGCAGTGAAGCAGTCGCTCCACGGGAGCAGTTCTTC.

The chain has TRBV6-4 and TRBJ2-3, with a tentative D call TRBD2 (7 bases). Germline loops: CDR1 MRHNA, CDR2 SNTAGT. This CDR3 is built from 15 residues. With 6 bases removed from V and 3 bases from J, the gap between germline ends came to 16 bases. As DNA, the CDR3 is TGTGCCAGCAGCCCCCGAGGGGGGGATACAGATACGCAGTATTTT. It codes for CASSPRGGDTDTQYF.

The chain uses TRBV30 and TRBJ2-7; D is undetermined. Germline lookup yields CDR1 GTSNPN and CDR2 SVGIG (reference sequence). Trimming removed 2 bases at V and 4 bases at J, with 15 bases between. The CDR3 spans 14 residues. This CDR3 is CAWSIGRSAYEQYF. In nucleotides, the CDR3 is TGTGCCTGGAGTATTGGTAGAAGCGCGTACGAGCAGTACTTC.

With respect to this clone: This same CDR3 is encoded by further DNA sequences in the sample. J is TRBJ1-6 and V is TRBV19; D might be TRBD1 (6 bases). The CDR3 is 14 residues long. V shed 2 bases and J shed 7 bases, with 9 bases lying between them. CDR1 and CDR2 from the germline V gene are LNHDA and SQIVND (reference sequence). The CDR3 nucleotides read TGTGCCAGTAGTATAAGGCAGGGGAATTCACCCCTCCACTTT. This gives the protein CASSIRQGNSPLHF.

The chain joins TRBV5-1 to TRBJ2-3, with a tentative D call TRBD1 (6 bases). The CDR3 sequence is 13 residues long. The germline CDR1 and CDR2 sequences are SGHRS and YFSETQ. V lost 4 bases and J 4 bases, leaving 10 bases between the germline ends. CDR3 DNA: TGCGCCAGCAGCGAACCAGGGGCAGATACGCAGTATTTT. This gives the protein CASSEPGADTQYF.

V usage is TRBV2 and J usage is TRBJ2-7; possibly TRBD1 or TRBD2 for D (5 bases each). Germline-derived CDR1 and CDR2 are SNHLY and FYNNEI. The CDR3 extends over 14 amino acids. Trimming shortened V by 7 bases and J by 0 bases, and 13 bases separated the two germline ends. For the CDR3, the DNA is TGTGCCAGCACCAGGGACCCGAGCTCCTACGAGCAGTACTTC. Translation gives CASTRDPSSYEQYF.

The V and J genes are TRBV5-1 and TRBJ2-7; TRBD2 aligns across 8 bases. The germline CDR1 and CDR2 sequences are SGHRS and YFSETQ. This CDR3 has 14 amino acids. V dropped 4 bases and J dropped 6; count of bases not matched to a gene: 9. The CDR3 sequence: CASSLPSGSGEQYF. The CDR3 DNA is TGCGCCAGCAGCCTGCCAAGCGGGAGCGGCGAGCAGTACTTC.

This clone appeared a few times. The rearrangement links TRBV14 to TRBJ2-1; possible D gene TRBD1, 5 bases. CDR1 is SGHDN and CDR2 is FVKESK in the germline V gene. V was clipped by 4 bases and J by 3 bases, with 13 bases between them. The CDR3 is 15 amino acids. Here the CDR3 reads CASSPDISIYNEQFF. CDR3 in DNA: TGTGCCAGCAGCCCGGACATCTCAATCTACAATGAGCAGTTCTTC.

This clone was recorded a few times. V usage is TRBV5-1 and J usage is TRBJ1-6; possibly TRBD1 for D (5 bases). Trimming removed 0 bases at V and 5 bases at J, with 12 bases between. CDR1 SGHRS and CDR2 YFSETQ come from the germline V gene. The CDR3 length is 16 residues. The CDR3 nucleotides are TGCGCCAGCAGCTTGGACAATTGGGGGAATAATTCACCCCTCCACTTT. Residues: CASSLDNWGNNSPLHF.

The chain carries TRBV30 and TRBJ2-3, with 8 bases aligning to TRBD2. Germline CDR1 GTSNPN, CDR2 SVGIG (reference sequence). CDR3 length: 15 residues. After removal of 3 bases from V and 2 bases from J, the junction contained 7 bases not matched to a gene. The CDR3 region is CAWRLADSYTDTQYF. The CDR3 nucleotides read TGTGCCTGGAGACTAGCGGATTCTTACACAGATACGCAGTATTTT.

The rearrangement uses TRBV7-9 and TRBJ2-3, with 9 bases lining up with TRBD2. Germline V CDR1 and CDR2: SEHNR, FQNEAQ (reference sequence). The CDR3 runs 16 residues. With 1 base clipped from V and 0 bases from J, the junction kept 2 bases outside the gene matches. DNA for the CDR3: TGTGCCAGCAGCTTAGGGCTAGCGGGGAGCACAGATACGCAGTATTTT. Its translation is CASSLGLAGSTDTQYF.

This clone was counted between two and nine times. The chain employs TRBV2 and TRBJ1-2; maybe TRBD1 (6 bases). V was pared by 2 bases and J by 4 bases, with 11 bases between. Per germline, CDR1 SNHLY and CDR2 FYNNEI. The CDR3 runs 14 residues. This CDR3 is CASSEMGASYGYTF. In DNA, the CDR3 is TGTGCCAGCAGTGAAATGGGGGCTAGCTATGGCTACACCTTC.

The chain carries TRBV19 and TRBJ1-2; no clear D gene. This CDR3 is 14 amino acids long. Between the trimmed V and J ends, which lost 0 bases and 8 bases, there was a span of 13 bases. Germline loops: CDR1 LNHDA, CDR2 SQIVND (reference sequence). CDR3 sequence (DNA): TGTGCCAGTAGTATAGATTACCATCGTCCGGGCTACACCTTC. Amino acid sequence: CASSIDYHRPGYTF.